The next 31 T cell receptor beta chains were all read from a single sample in a study of regulatory T cells in long-lasting Graves disease. The time point: persistent/refractory GD, antithyroid drugs over 5 years with positive TRAb. PBMC-extracted RNA yielded the TCR library. For TCR beta, libraries came from iRepertoire HTBI primers and Arm-PCR of CDR3 regions. TCRdb passed the multiplex PCR reads through MiXCR, listing each CDR3 protein once. The table shows 650,000 to 700,000 distinct CDR3 sequences, with about 30% occurring only once. The input for sequencing was peripheral blood mononuclear cells (PBMCs), taken when the disease was refractory, from a patient treated with antithyroid drugs. The receptors were sampled from a female donor with Graves disease.

The J gene is TRBJ1-1, the V gene TRBV29-1, with D uncertain. V lost 0 bases to trimming and J lost 4 bases, with 12 bases between them. The V gene's germline CDR1 is SQVTM and CDR2 ANQGSEA. There are 14 residues in the CDR3. CDR3 DNA: TGCAGCGTTGAAGATCGCGGGGAGGGCACTGAAGCTTTCTTT. Translating gives CSVEDRGEGTEAFF.

V usage is TRBV28 and J usage is TRBJ1-6, with D perhaps matching TRBD1 (5 bases). V shed 8 bases and J shed 8 bases, with 13 bases lying between them. CDR3 size: 13 residues. Germline loops: CDR1 MDHEN, CDR2 SYDVKM. The CDR3: CASEKGLDSPLHF. In DNA, the CDR3 is TGTGCCAGCGAAAAGGGGCTGGATTCACCCCTCCACTTT.

The chain has TRBV5-5 and TRBJ2-5; the match to TRBD2 covers 12 bases. Germline values: CDR1 SGHKS, CDR2 YYEKEE (reference sequence). The CDR3 is 14 amino acids. The V segment lost 4 bases and the J segment 4 bases; nucleotides outside the gene matches: 2. In DNA, the CDR3 is TGTGCCAGCAGCGAGACTAGCGGGAGAGAGACCCAGTACTTC. Its translation: CASSETSGRETQYF.

The sample holds a few counts of this clonotype. This chain joins TRBV19 and TRBJ1-1; D is undetermined. This CDR3 has 11 amino acids. Germline loops: CDR1 LNHDA, CDR2 SQIVND (reference sequence). The V end lost 0 bases, the J end lost 6 bases, and 2 bases lay between the germline ends. The CDR3 sequence: CASSIEAEAFF. DNA for the CDR3: TGTGCCAGTAGTATAGAGGCTGAAGCTTTCTTT.

In this sample, this clonotype turned up many times. The CDR3 DNA reads as TGTGCCAGCAGTGAAGGCCTAGTCCAGAACGAGCAGTACTTC. Translating gives CASSEGLVQNEQYF. The chain uses TRBV2 and TRBJ2-7; D is uncertain. CDR1 and CDR2 from the germline V gene are SNHLY and FYNNEI. This CDR3 region has 14 residues. V lost 1 base to trimming and J lost 5 bases, with 12 bases between them.

This clonotype occurred many times. V gene TRBV2 combines with J gene TRBJ1-5; D gene ambiguous. V lost 1 base and J lost 0, with 4 bases in between. Germline V gene sequence: CDR1 SNHLY, CDR2 FYNNEI. CDR3 length: 14 residues. The CDR3: CASSEVTSNQPQHF. The CDR3 DNA follows: TGTGCCAGCAGTGAAGTTACTAGCAATCAGCCCCAGCATTTT.

This clonotype was seen more than once but under ten times. This chain links TRBV6-1 with TRBJ1-1; no definite D call. Germline CDR1 reads MNHNS; CDR2 reads SASEGT. The length of the CDR3 is 15 residues. Trimming removed 4 bases at V and 4 bases at J, with 16 bases between. CDR3 sequence reads: CASSGPVTPLTEAFF. The CDR3 bases are TGTGCCAGCAGTGGACCGGTCACGCCTCTCACTGAAGCTTTCTTT.

The chain uses TRBV7-9 and TRBJ1-2; 8 bases agree with TRBD1. V lost 4 bases and J lost 4; bases outside the gene matches: 5. CDR1 is SEHNR, CDR2 FQNEAQ, per germline (reference sequence). The CDR3 extends over 14 amino acids. The CDR3 here is CASSYGQGFYGYTF. DNA for the CDR3: TGTGCCAGCAGCTACGGACAGGGTTTCTATGGCTACACCTTC.

Concerning this clonotype: Germline is not matched at one junction end, which may reflect a read error. The chain recombines TRBV28 with TRBJ2-7; 9 bases are a match to TRBD2. CDR1 is MDHEN, CDR2 SYDVKM, per germline. This CDR3 is 17 amino acids long. The CDR3 DNA follows: TGTGCCAGCAGTTCTACATGGACTAGCGCAAGCTCCTACGAGCAGCACTTC. Translated: CASSSTWTSASSYEQHF. Looking up the rest from reference TRBV28 and TRBJ2-7 gives the full variable domain: DVKVTQSSRYLVKRTGEKVFLECVQDMDHENMFWYRQDPGLGLRLIYFSYDVKMKEKGDIPEGYSVSREKKERFSLILESASTNQTSMYLCASSSTWTSASSYEQHFGPGTRLTVT.

Ten or more counts support this clonotype. The chain combines TRBV27 with TRBJ1-1; D call uncertain. V lost 6 bases, J lost 3 bases, and 8 bases lay in between. This CDR3 is built from 12 residues. From germline, CDR1 is MNHEY and CDR2 SMNVEV (reference sequence). The CDR3 protein is CASSHWDTEAFF. CDR3 nucleotide sequence: TGTGCCAGCAGCCATTGGGACACTGAAGCTTTCTTT.

This clonotype has only a few counts. One end of the junction does not line up with germline, which may come from a read error. This chain uses TRBV11-1 with TRBJ1-4; no firm D call. Per germline, CDR1 SGHAT and CDR2 FQDESV (reference sequence). The CDR3 runs to 16 residues. CDR3: CASSLAGRTTNEKLFF. The CDR3 nucleotides are TGCGCCAGCAGCTTGGCAGGACGCACAACTAATGAAAAACTGTTTTTT.

The table lists this clonotype with a count of one. The chain couples TRBV27 to TRBJ2-7, with 11 bases that match TRBD2. CDR1 and CDR2 (germline): MNHEY, SMNVEV (reference sequence). The ends lost 5 bases at V and 1 base at J; junction bases unmatched: 7. CDR3 length: 16 amino acids. The CDR3 sequence is CASSQITSGRSYEQYF. In DNA, the CDR3 is TGTGCCAGCAGTCAAATAACTAGCGGGAGATCCTACGAGCAGTACTTC.

The chain employs TRBV12-3 or TRBV12-4 and TRBJ1-5; D uncertain. Trimming left V 6 bases short and J 0 bases short, with 12 bases between. This CDR3 is 15 amino acids long. CDR3 DNA sequence: TGTGCCAGCAGCGGTACCAGAGATAGCAATCAGCCCCAGCATTTT. Amino acid sequence: CASSGTRDSNQPQHF.

This clonotype was recorded at least ten times. This chain uses TRBV27 with TRBJ1-2; D not resolved. The CDR3 extends over 17 amino acids. V lost 0 bases to trimming and J lost 5 bases, with 19 bases between them. Germline V gene sequence: CDR1 MNHEY, CDR2 SMNVEV (reference sequence). CDR3 DNA: TGTGCCAGCAGTTTATCCAGCGGTGTAGGAGGGATATATGGCTACACCTTC. Translated: CASSLSSGVGGIYGYTF.

This clonotype was recorded many times. The chain employs TRBV2 and TRBJ2-7; 8 nucleotides line up with TRBD2. The CDR3 is made up of 14 amino acids. Trimming cost V 10 bases and J 7 bases; bases outside gene matches: 15. Germline V CDR1 and CDR2: SNHLY, FYNNEI. CDR3 in amino acids: CANVRTSSGREQYF. The CDR3 DNA follows: TGTGCCAACGTTCGGACTAGCTCAGGGAGGGAGCAGTACTTC.

This clonotype showed up just a few times. The genes are TRBV7-3 and TRBJ2-5; 14 positions agree with TRBD2. Per germline, CDR1 SGHTA and CDR2 FQGTGA. V dropped 4 bases and J dropped 5; count of bases not matched to a gene: 3. This CDR3 has 15 amino acids. CDR3 in DNA: TGTGCCAGCAGCTGGACTAGCGGGAGGTTTGAGACCCAGTACTTC. It encodes CASSWTSGRFETQYF.

The V call is TRBV6-2 or TRBV6-3, the J call TRBJ1-1; D remains unclear. This CDR3 spans 16 amino acids. CDR1 is MNHEY, CDR2 SVGEGT, per germline. The V and J ends lost 2 bases and 5 bases respectively, with 18 bases between them. This chain's CDR3 is CASSYAPGGRLTEAFF. Here the CDR3 DNA reads TGTGCCAGCAGTTACGCCCCTGGAGGGCGATTGACTGAAGCTTTCTTT.

The rearrangement joins TRBV11-2 to TRBJ1-5; 8 positions agree with TRBD1. The CDR3 runs to 16 residues. Germline CDR1 reads SGHAT; CDR2 reads FQNNGV. V was pared by 5 bases and J by 4 bases, with 10 bases of the junction left unmatched. For the CDR3, the DNA is TGTGCCAGCAGCCAGGGAGACAGGGGTCGAAATCAGCCCCAGCATTTT. It translates to CASSQGDRGRNQPQHF.

There are many counts of this clonotype. This chain uses TRBV27 with TRBJ1-1, with a weak D call TRBD1 (5 bases). The V end was cut by 1 base, the J end by 6 bases, with 6 bases between. The CDR3 runs to 12 residues. CDR1 and CDR2 (germline): MNHEY, SMNVEV (reference sequence). This CDR3 is CASSLLGAEAFF. In DNA, the CDR3 is TGTGCCAGCAGTTTATTGGGGGCTGAAGCTTTCTTT.

The chain combines TRBV28 with TRBJ2-7, with D possibly being TRBD1 (6 bases). With 6 bases removed from V and 0 bases from J, the gap between germline ends came to 15 bases. The CDR3 is 15 residues long. Germline V gives CDR1 MDHEN, CDR2 SYDVKM. CDR3 nucleotide sequence: TGTGCCAGCAGCCAGGGGAGCCAACTCTCCTACGAGCAGTACTTC. Translation gives CASSQGSQLSYEQYF.

This clonotype was recorded at least ten times. The chain links TRBV19 to TRBJ1-1, with TRBD1 identical over 10 bases. V lost 5 bases to trimming and J lost 5 bases; unmatched junction nucleotides: 5. The length of the CDR3 is 14 residues. The germline CDR1 and CDR2 sequences are LNHDA and SQIVND (reference sequence). The CDR3 sequence is CASSGRQGATEAFF. DNA of the CDR3: TGTGCCAGTAGTGGCAGACAGGGGGCAACTGAAGCTTTCTTT.

V usage is TRBV13 and J usage is TRBJ1-2; 8 bases fit TRBD1. CDR1 PRHDT and CDR2 FYEKMQ come from the germline V gene (reference sequence). Trimming cost V 2 bases and J 1 base; bases outside gene matches: 6. The CDR3 sequence is 16 residues long. The CDR3 spells CASSLIGDRLNYGYTF. DNA of the CDR3: TGTGCCAGCAGCTTAATTGGGGACAGGCTTAACTATGGCTACACCTTC.

The CDR3 spells CASSAAGQIVPGGFF. The CDR3 nucleotides are TGTGCCAGCAGCGCGGCGGGACAGATCGTCCCTGGGGGTTTCTTT. This chain connects TRBV11-2 to TRBJ1-1, with 7 bases that match TRBD1. V trimming: 5 bases; J trimming: 13 bases; junction bases outside the gene matches: 19. CDR1 SGHAT and CDR2 FQNNGV come from the germline V gene. CDR3 length: 15 residues.

The genes are TRBV20-1 and TRBJ1-1, with D uncertain. This CDR3 region has 11 residues. Trimming shortened V by 3 bases and J by 6 bases, and 8 bases separated the two germline ends. Germline assignment: CDR1 DFQATT and CDR2 SNEGSKA (reference sequence). The CDR3 loop is CSASSVPEAFF. In DNA, the CDR3 is TGCAGTGCTAGTTCGGTCCCTGAAGCTTTCTTT.

V gene TRBV20-1 combines with J gene TRBJ2-1; 10 bases align to TRBD2. CDR3 size: 16 residues. J lost 7 bases, V lost 0 bases, and 9 bases had no gene match. The germline V gene encodes CDR1 DFQATT and CDR2 SNEGSKA (reference sequence). In nucleotides, the CDR3 is TGCAGTGCTAGAGATGGCGGAGCGGGAGGGCGGAATGAGCAGTTCTTC. Residues: CSARDGGAGGRNEQFF.

This clonotype was counted at least ten times. The chain combines TRBV12-3 or TRBV12-4 with TRBJ1-2, with D unresolved. The CDR3 is 15 amino acids. Trimming pared 6 bases from V and 6 bases from J, leaving 20 bases between. The CDR3 DNA reads TGTGCCAGCAGACCCGACGAAGCCATTCTGAATGGCTACACCTTC. Encoded protein: CASRPDEAILNGYTF.

This chain connects TRBV2 to TRBJ1-2; TRBD1 matches at 9 bases. V dropped 8 bases and J dropped 7; count of bases not matched to a gene: 8. This CDR3 has 13 residues. The germline gives CDR1 SNHLY, CDR2 FYNNEI. The CDR3 bases are TGTGCCAGCCAAGGACAGGGGATCCCTGGCTACACCTTC. The encoded protein is CASQGQGIPGYTF.

The sample holds a few counts of this clonotype. The chain recombines TRBV7-9 with TRBJ2-7; tentatively, D is TRBD1 (5 bases). In germline, CDR1 is SEHNR, CDR2 FQNEAQ (reference sequence). CDR3 length: 12 residues. Trimming took 5 bases from V and 3 from J, leaving 8 bases between them. In DNA form, the CDR3 reads TGTGCCAGCAGCCCACAGGACTACGAGCAGTACTTC. Translating it yields CASSPQDYEQYF.

The rearrangement links TRBV6-1 to TRBJ2-6, with 8 bases lining up with TRBD1. The CDR3 spans 16 residues. J gave up 0 bases and V 4 bases, and 2 bases lay outside the gene matches. Germline lookup yields CDR1 MNHNS and CDR2 SASEGT. CDR3 residues: CASSGTGLSGANVLTF. The CDR3 nucleotides read TGTGCCAGCAGTGGGACAGGGCTCTCTGGGGCCAACGTCCTGACTTTC.

The V gene is TRBV5-6, the J gene TRBJ1-5; D unclear. The germline gives CDR1 SGHDT, CDR2 YYEEEE. The V end was cut by 2 bases, the J end by 2 bases, with 11 bases between. CDR3 length equals 15 residues. CDR3 DNA sequence: TGTGCCAGCAGCTTCGCTGGGTTAGGCAATCAGCCCCAGCATTTT. Amino acids: CASSFAGLGNQPQHF.

As regards this clonotype: A read error is possible here, since a much larger clone lies one base away. This likely comes from a read error, as the CDR3 has no conserved phenylalanine or tryptophan at its end. This chain links TRBV2 with TRBJ2-7, with D perhaps matching TRBD1 (5 bases). The V and J ends lost 4 bases and 3 bases respectively, with 7 bases between them. The CDR3 is 12 amino acids. Germline V lookup: CDR1 SNHLY, CDR2 FYNNEI. CDR3 sequence reads: CASSGQSYEQYL. DNA of the CDR3: TGTGCCAGCAGTGGACAGAGCTACGAGCAGTACCTC.